The text below deals with one TCR beta chain. Its antigen is undetermined. TCR beta libraries were prepared from cDNA with unique molecular identifiers. Each CDR3 protein is one row after TCRdb ran MiXCR on the PCR reads. The sample yields 380,000 or so distinct CDR3 sequences, roughly 38% seen once. This sample is drawn from a study of post-analysis software for immune sequencing data. General study points: Controls showed lower frequencies than patients for several TRBV segments, and TRBV5-6, TRBV5-1 and TRBV20-1 were among these. Pronounced co-clustering by F measure was evident among identically batched samples. Normalized Chao1 diversity in multiple sclerosis patients fell significantly below that of controls.

Germline loops: CDR1 SEHNR, CDR2 FQNEAQ (reference sequence). V was pared by 5 bases and J by 2 bases, with 13 bases between. The CDR3 length is 16 residues. The receptor was isolated from a girl aged 5-17 years with multiple sclerosis. The chain employs TRBV7-9 and TRBJ2-6; D gene uncertain. The sequenced material came from blood. The CDR3 sequence is CASSTSVRAGANVLTF. CDR3 DNA: TGTGCCAGCAGCACGAGTGTTCGCGCTGGGGCCAACGTCCTGACTTTC.